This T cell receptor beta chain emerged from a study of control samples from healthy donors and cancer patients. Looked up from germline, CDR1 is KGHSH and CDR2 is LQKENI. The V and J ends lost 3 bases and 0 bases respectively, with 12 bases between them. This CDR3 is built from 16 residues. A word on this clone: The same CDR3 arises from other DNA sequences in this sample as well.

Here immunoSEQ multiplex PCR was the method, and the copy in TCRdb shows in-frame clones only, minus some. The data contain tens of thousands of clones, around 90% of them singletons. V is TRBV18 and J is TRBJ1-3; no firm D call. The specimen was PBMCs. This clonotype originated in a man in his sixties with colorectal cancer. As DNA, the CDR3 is TGTGCCAGCTCACCGTATGTTGACGACTCTGGAAACACCATATATTTT. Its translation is CASSPYVDDSGNTIYF.